This T cell receptor (beta chain) was found in a study of blood T cell repertoires in COVID-19. As for the study in general: Samples of COVID-19 (acute and convalescent) were obtained from the United States, Italy and Spain. From T cells, B-cell-depleted T cells, or PBMCs came the material, which was cDNA or gDNA.

Sequencing was performed with immunoSEQ multiplex PCR; in TCRdb, only in-frame clones are kept and a portion is missing. The data contain about 81,000 clones, more than 80% of them singletons. Germline lookup yields CDR1 ENHRY and CDR2 SYGVKD. V lost 0 bases, J lost 2 bases, and 8 bases lay in between. The CDR3 extends over 14 amino acids. V gene TRBV10-3 combines with J gene TRBJ2-7; D remains unclear. This clonotype was sampled from a human donor in a cohort sampled during active COVID-19. The sequenced material came from peripheral blood. The CDR3 region is CAISESDMTYEQYF. The CDR3 DNA reads as TGTGCCATCAGTGAGTCCGACATGACCTACGAGCAGTACTTC.